These T cell receptor beta chains were read from a single sample in a study of T-cell reconstitution after alpha-beta-depleted transplantation in children. A single record per CDR3 protein comes from TCRdb applying MiXCR to the PCR reads. The data hold hundreds of thousands of distinct CDR3 sequences, with approximately 16% observed a single time. The specimen comprised PBMCs from the stem cell graft donor, sampled from the stem cell graft. The receptors stem from a human donor who donated a stem cell graft to a child with acute myeloid leukemia. Both conserved end residues are part of each CDR3. D genes are given only for firm matches. Where a row states a size, it is once, few, many or the class of an expanded clone; other rows omit it.

d_call: -
j_call: TRBJ2-7
cdr3_length: 16
v_call: TRBV15
clone_size: -
cdr3_aa: CATSRNGQGSPYEQYF
cdr3_nt: TGTGCCACCAGCAGAAACGGGCAGGGAAGCCCCTACGAGCAGTACTTC

d_call: TRBD1
j_call: TRBJ2-3
cdr3_length: 16
v_call: TRBV9
clone_size: few
cdr3_aa: CASSAIGTGEGRAQYF
cdr3_nt: TGTGCCAGCAGCGCGATTGGGACAGGGGAAGGGAGAGCGCAGTATTTT

d_call: TRBD1
j_call: TRBJ1-1
cdr3_length: 15
v_call: TRBV20-1
clone_size: many
cdr3_aa: CSARLRQGALAEAFF
cdr3_nt: TGCAGTGCTAGACTTCGACAGGGGGCGTTGGCTGAAGCTTTCTTT

d_call: -
j_call: TRBJ1-6
cdr3_length: 13
v_call: TRBV7-2
clone_size: few
cdr3_aa: CASSFLGETPLHF
cdr3_nt: TGTGCCAGCAGCTTCCTCGGGGAAACACCCCTCCACTTT

d_call: TRBD2
j_call: TRBJ2-3
cdr3_length: 16
v_call: TRBV3-1
clone_size: many
cdr3_aa: CASSPRTSGPTDTQYF
cdr3_nt: TGTGCCAGCAGCCCTAGGACTAGCGGTCCCACAGATACGCAGTATTTT

d_call: -
j_call: TRBJ2-3
cdr3_length: 18
v_call: TRBV20-1
clone_size: few
cdr3_aa: CSAREGGPGFSSTDTQYF
cdr3_nt: TGCAGTGCTAGGGAGGGCGGGCCCGGCTTCAGTAGCACAGATACGCAGTATTTT

d_call: -
j_call: TRBJ2-1
cdr3_length: 13
v_call: TRBV5-1
clone_size: -
cdr3_aa: CASSLDRVIEQFF
cdr3_nt: TGCGCCAGCAGCTTGGACAGGGTGATTGAGCAGTTCTTC

d_call: -
j_call: TRBJ2-1
cdr3_length: 12
v_call: TRBV6-2/TRBV6-3
clone_size: many
cdr3_aa: CASSYVHNEQFF
cdr3_nt: TGTGCCAGCAGTTACGTCCACAATGAGCAGTTCTTC

d_call: -
j_call: TRBJ2-3
cdr3_length: 15
v_call: TRBV7-9
clone_size: once
cdr3_aa: CASSRPWGNTDTQYF
cdr3_nt: TGTGCCAGCAGCCGACCGTGGGGGAACACAGATACGCAGTATTTT

d_call: -
j_call: TRBJ2-1
cdr3_length: 13
v_call: TRBV7-7
clone_size: many
cdr3_aa: CASSPIDLNEQFF
cdr3_nt: TGTGCCAGCAGCCCAATCGACCTCAATGAGCAGTTCTTC

d_call: -
j_call: TRBJ2-5
cdr3_length: 16
v_call: TRBV4-2
clone_size: -
cdr3_aa: CASSQVETSQGETQYF
cdr3_nt: TGTGCCAGCAGCCAAGTGGAAACTAGCCAAGGGGAGACCCAGTACTTC

d_call: TRBD1
j_call: TRBJ1-5
cdr3_length: 15
v_call: TRBV20-1
clone_size: -
cdr3_aa: CSARWGQGGHQPQHF
cdr3_nt: TGCAGTGCTAGGTGGGGACAGGGAGGGCATCAGCCCCAGCATTTT

d_call: -
j_call: TRBJ1-1
cdr3_length: 14
v_call: TRBV7-9
clone_size: few
cdr3_aa: CASSWLTPDTEAFF
cdr3_nt: TGTGCCAGCAGCTGGCTTACCCCTGACACTGAAGCTTTCTTT

d_call: -
j_call: TRBJ1-1
cdr3_length: 16
v_call: TRBV10-2
clone_size: -
cdr3_aa: CASSELDMGTNTEAFF
cdr3_nt: TGCGCCAGCAGTGAGTTGGACATGGGGACGAACACTGAAGCTTTCTTT

d_call: TRBD1
j_call: TRBJ1-2
cdr3_length: 14
v_call: TRBV20-1
clone_size: many
cdr3_aa: CSAQGQLINYGYTF
cdr3_nt: TGCAGTGCACAGGGACAGTTGATTAACTATGGCTACACCTTC

d_call: -
j_call: TRBJ1-6
cdr3_length: 14
v_call: TRBV12-3/TRBV12-4
clone_size: -
cdr3_aa: CAPRWDGDNSPLHF
cdr3_nt: TGTGCGCCAAGGTGGGACGGCGATAATTCACCCCTCCACTTT

d_call: -
j_call: TRBJ1-2
cdr3_length: 13
v_call: TRBV5-6
clone_size: -
cdr3_aa: CASSQDTEYGYTF
cdr3_nt: TGTGCCAGCAGTCAGGACACGGAGTATGGCTACACCTTC

d_call: TRBD2
j_call: TRBJ2-2
cdr3_length: 17
v_call: TRBV15
clone_size: -
cdr3_aa: CATSLTSGGPLTGELFF
cdr3_nt: TGTGCCACTTCCCTGACTAGCGGGGGGCCGCTCACCGGGGAGCTGTTTTTT

d_call: -
j_call: TRBJ1-2
cdr3_length: 14
v_call: TRBV25-1
clone_size: many
cdr3_aa: CASSGFQGSNGYTF
cdr3_nt: TGTGCCAGCAGTGGATTCCAGGGATCAAATGGCTACACCTTC

d_call: -
j_call: TRBJ2-2
cdr3_length: 15
v_call: TRBV20-1
clone_size: many
cdr3_aa: CSARPFQGSTGELFF
cdr3_nt: TGCAGTGCTAGACCTTTCCAGGGGAGCACCGGGGAGCTGTTTTTT

d_call: -
j_call: TRBJ1-5
cdr3_length: 15
v_call: TRBV20-1
clone_size: many
cdr3_aa: CSASNPDSSNQPQHF
cdr3_nt: TGCAGTGCTAGCAATCCGGACAGCAGCAATCAGCCCCAGCATTTT

d_call: TRBD1
j_call: TRBJ2-1
cdr3_length: 15
v_call: TRBV12-3/TRBV12-4
clone_size: many
cdr3_aa: CASRPTGTAFNEQFF
cdr3_nt: TGTGCCAGCAGACCTACCGGGACAGCCTTCAATGAGCAGTTCTTC

d_call: -
j_call: TRBJ1-6
cdr3_length: 14
v_call: TRBV20-1
clone_size: many
cdr3_aa: CSAYPGTPFGPLHF
cdr3_nt: TGCAGTGCTTACCCCGGGACACCCTTTGGACCCCTCCACTTT

d_call: -
j_call: TRBJ1-5
cdr3_length: 14
v_call: TRBV18
clone_size: few
cdr3_aa: CASSPTLQNQPQHF
cdr3_nt: TGTGCCAGCTCACCCACCCTTCAAAATCAGCCCCAGCATTTT

d_call: TRBD2
j_call: TRBJ2-1
cdr3_length: 16
v_call: TRBV4-1
clone_size: -
cdr3_aa: CASSQEPAGGRNEQFF
cdr3_nt: TGCGCCAGCAGCCAAGAGCCAGCGGGGGGGCGGAATGAGCAGTTCTTC

d_call: -
j_call: TRBJ1-1
cdr3_length: 16
v_call: TRBV7-9
clone_size: -
cdr3_aa: CASSLGGPDYGSEAFF
cdr3_nt: TGTGCCAGCAGCTTAGGGGGACCGGATTATGGGTCTGAAGCTTTCTTT

d_call: -
j_call: TRBJ1-6
cdr3_length: 15
v_call: TRBV7-9
clone_size: -
cdr3_aa: CASSVGGQGPAPLHF
cdr3_nt: TGTGCCAGCAGCGTAGGGGGGCAGGGACCAGCGCCCCTCCACTTT

d_call: -
j_call: TRBJ2-3
cdr3_length: 17
v_call: TRBV20-1
clone_size: many
cdr3_aa: CSARDSGGSVVTDTQYF
cdr3_nt: TGCAGTGCTAGAGATTCCGGGGGCTCGGTGGTAACAGATACGCAGTATTTT

d_call: -
j_call: TRBJ1-2
cdr3_length: 14
v_call: TRBV20-1
clone_size: many
cdr3_aa: CSARADRMDYGYTF
cdr3_nt: TGCAGTGCTAGAGCCGACAGGATGGACTATGGCTACACCTTC

d_call: TRBD2
j_call: TRBJ2-1
cdr3_length: 15
v_call: TRBV24-1
clone_size: -
cdr3_aa: CATSDSGTTYNEQFF
cdr3_nt: TGTGCCACCAGTGATTCCGGGACTACCTACAATGAGCAGTTCTTC

d_call: -
j_call: TRBJ2-5
cdr3_length: 13
v_call: TRBV27
clone_size: -
cdr3_aa: CASSFRNRETQYF
cdr3_nt: TGTGCCAGCAGTTTCAGGAATCGTGAGACCCAGTACTTC

d_call: -
j_call: TRBJ2-1
cdr3_length: 12
v_call: TRBV20-1
clone_size: many
cdr3_aa: CSASWMPPKQFF
cdr3_nt: TGCAGTGCTAGCTGGATGCCACCTAAGCAGTTCTTC

d_call: -
j_call: TRBJ2-1
cdr3_length: 14
v_call: TRBV11-2
clone_size: -
cdr3_aa: CASSLVLEGNEQFF
cdr3_nt: TGTGCCAGCAGCTTAGTACTAGAGGGCAATGAGCAGTTCTTC

d_call: -
j_call: TRBJ1-1
cdr3_length: 14
v_call: TRBV6-5
clone_size: many
cdr3_aa: CASSYSGWNTEAFF
cdr3_nt: TGTGCCAGCAGTTACTCGGGATGGAACACTGAAGCTTTCTTT

d_call: -
j_call: TRBJ2-3
cdr3_length: 16
v_call: TRBV4-3
clone_size: many
cdr3_aa: CASSQGPGSSGESQYF
cdr3_nt: TGCGCCAGCAGCCAAGGTCCCGGATCGTCAGGGGAGTCGCAGTATTTT

d_call: -
j_call: TRBJ1-1
cdr3_length: 14
v_call: TRBV20-1
clone_size: -
cdr3_aa: CSATAGPMNTEAFF
cdr3_nt: TGCAGTGCTACTGCAGGGCCCATGAACACTGAAGCTTTCTTT

d_call: -
j_call: TRBJ1-3
cdr3_length: 14
v_call: TRBV14
clone_size: few
cdr3_aa: CASSWTSSGNTIYF
cdr3_nt: TGTGCCAGCAGCTGGACTTCCTCTGGAAACACCATATATTTT

d_call: -
j_call: TRBJ1-1
cdr3_length: 16
v_call: TRBV20-1
clone_size: many
cdr3_aa: CSARDLGAVLNTEAFF
cdr3_nt: TGCAGTGCTAGAGATCTTGGGGCGGTCCTGAACACTGAAGCTTTCTTT

d_call: -
j_call: TRBJ1-6
cdr3_length: 15
v_call: TRBV9
clone_size: -
cdr3_aa: CASSVDLGVTSPLHF
cdr3_nt: TGTGCCAGCAGCGTAGATTTAGGGGTGACTTCACCCCTCCACTTT

d_call: TRBD1
j_call: TRBJ1-1
cdr3_length: 13
v_call: TRBV29-1
clone_size: many
cdr3_aa: CSVTGFEGTEAFF
cdr3_nt: TGCAGCGTGACAGGGTTTGAAGGAACTGAAGCTTTCTTT

d_call: TRBD2
j_call: TRBJ2-1
cdr3_length: 15
v_call: TRBV29-1
clone_size: many
cdr3_aa: CSVPLFGGALNEQFF
cdr3_nt: TGCAGCGTGCCCCTTTTCGGGGGGGCCCTCAATGAGCAGTTCTTC

d_call: -
j_call: TRBJ2-2
cdr3_length: 16
v_call: TRBV5-6
clone_size: -
cdr3_aa: CASSRLAPLKAGELFF
cdr3_nt: TGTGCCAGCAGCCGTTTAGCGCCTCTGAAGGCCGGGGAGCTGTTTTTT